This T cell receptor beta chain appears in the sequencing data of a study of blood T cell repertoires in COVID-19. Study-wide background: PBMCs, B-cell-depleted T cells, or T cells provided the cDNA or gDNA that made up the material.

The participants were between roughly 18 and 89 years old and came from 24 US areas. Two consecutive negative NP/OP PCR tests, clearance, or resolved symptoms defined Cohort 3 recovery. Per the germline V gene, CDR1 is SGHAT and CDR2 is FQNNGV. V shed 1 base, J shed 7 bases, and the junction held 17 bases outside the gene matches. This CDR3 is 18 amino acids long. Original analysis: Amplification with reference gene primers provided the estimates of nucleated cell counts. The repertoire was sequenced with immunoSEQ multiplex PCR; TCRdb's copy has only in-frame clones and lacks some. Clonal size and the V and J genes are those of that table, whereas D and trimming came from the DNA. Here the sample spans almost 200,000 clones, around 90% being singletons.

The V call is TRBV11-2, the J call TRBJ2-5, with TRBD2 matching over 8 bases. The TCR sequence derives from a woman under 30 who had recovered from COVID-19. The sample consisted of PBMCs or T cells enriched from blood (not recorded which). Written as DNA, the CDR3 is TGTGCCAGCAGCTTAGGTTGGTTTAGCGGGGCGGAGATGGCGACCCAGTACTTC. It yields the protein CASSLGWFSGAEMATQYF.